The present T cell receptor beta chain was sequenced within a study of T cell repertoires in cytomegalovirus infection. TCRdb itself ran the reads through MiXCR, one entry per CDR3 protein. Of about 300,000 distinct CDR3 sequences listed, around 10% were seen once; the top ten hold around 2.6%. This clonotype was observed at least ten times. J was trimmed by 2 bases and V by 8 bases; bases with no gene match: 9. The CDR3 runs to 15 residues. Germline CDR1 is SGHTA and CDR2 is FQGNSA. Input material: PBMCs. This receptor was identified in a human donor in good health (CMV status not recorded). Some clones in this sample may be carry-over from other donors' samples. J is TRBJ2-3 and V is TRBV7-2; 8 bases map to TRBD2. DNA of the CDR3: TGTGCCAGCGGTTCGGGGGGGCCCCTCACAGATACGCAGTATTTT. Translated: CASGSGGPLTDTQYF.